These 4 T cell receptor beta chains were all obtained from the same sample, sequenced in a study of OX40 agonist ivuxolimab in advanced cancers. The assay was immunoSEQ multiplex PCR, and TCRdb's table has in-frame clones only and misses some. The data contain roughly 50,000 clones, around 87% of them singletons. Source: CD4+ or CD8+ T cells sorted from blood, taken in a trial of the OX40 agonist ivuxolimab. The receptors stem from an adult with an advanced solid tumor such as melanoma, head and neck, liver or kidney cancer.

The chain uses TRBV5-4 and TRBJ2-5; 12 bases agree with TRBD2. The ends lost 4 bases at V and 3 bases at J; junction bases unmatched: 10. Per germline, CDR1 SGHNT and CDR2 YYREEE (reference sequence). This CDR3 spans 17 amino acids. CDR3: CASSLGASGGAEETQYF. The CDR3 DNA reads TGTGCCAGCAGCCTCGGGGCTAGCGGGGGGGCCGAAGAGACCCAGTACTTC.

V usage is TRBV6-1 and J usage is TRBJ2-1; tentatively, D is TRBD1 (6 bases). CDR3 length equals 13 residues. V lost 9 bases and J 9 bases, leaving 18 bases between the germline ends. Germline values: CDR1 MNHNS, CDR2 SASEGT. CDR3 in amino acids: CASGTSAKSEQFF. The CDR3 DNA follows: TGTGCCAGTGGGACATCGGCAAAGAGTGAGCAGTTCTTC.

The V call is TRBV5-5, the J call TRBJ1-6; the D is unclear. CDR3 size: 15 residues. Germline V gene lookup returns CDR1 SGHKS and CDR2 YYEKEE (reference sequence). The V end lost 6 bases, the J end lost 7 bases, and 17 bases lay between the germline ends. The CDR3 nucleotides are TGTGCCAGCACTTTATCGCTGGGTCGCAATTCACCCCTCCACTTT. Its protein product is CASTLSLGRNSPLHF.

J is TRBJ1-5 and V is TRBV19; unclear D gene. CDR3 length: 15 residues. Trimming took 7 bases from V and 0 from J, leaving 13 bases between them. Germline assignment: CDR1 LNHDA and CDR2 SQIVND (reference sequence). The CDR3 nucleotides are TGTGCCAGTAAAGTGAACCAGTATAGCAATCAGCCCCAGCATTTT. The encoded protein is CASKVNQYSNQPQHF.